The rows below give T cell receptor beta chains drawn from one sample of a study of neurological immune-mediated disorders. Each CDR3 protein gets one entry after TCRdb re-called the 5' RACE reads with MiXCR. The sample holds more than 20,000 distinct CDR3 sequences, more than 2% seen once. Sequencing was carried out using PBMCs. Every receptor here comes from a woman between 50 and 59 years old with multiple sclerosis. Each CDR3 is given with its conserved first and last residue. A D gene is named only where the DNA matches it firmly.

TRBD1 | TRBV10-3 | CAISEGPGQGDSPLNF
NA | TRBV9 | CASSAEGYYEQYF
NA | TRBV5-3 | CARSPPGGAFF
NA | TRBV11-1 | CASSLAPHSKETQYF
NA | TRBV3-1 | CASSGKGYPSYEQYF
NA | TRBV20-1 | CSARDPTGGSPLNF
TRBD1 | TRBV5-4 | CASSSGQSLYNEQFF
TRBD1 | TRBV20-1 | CSASGQGHQPQHF
TRBD2 | TRBV6-2/TRBV6-3 | CASIYGMGLASGANVLTF
NA | TRBV6-2/TRBV6-3 | CASRRGQTGEQYF
NA | TRBV15 | CATSSGETQYF
NA | TRBV20-1 | CSASSSSYEQYF
NA | TRBV3-1 | CASSPDPHVAEQFF
TRBD2 | TRBV9 | CASSPRTSGSNGELFF
TRBD1 | TRBV6-2/TRBV6-3 | CASSSLRDRVMNEQFF
TRBD2 | TRBV12-3/TRBV12-4 | CASSFFGLVLAGAETQYF
NA | TRBV7-8 | CASSLNSETQYF
TRBD2 | TRBV6-5 | CASSYSNPSGVGSPNEQFF
NA | TRBV20-1 | CSVSGGALAKNIQYF
NA | TRBV20-1 | CSAHSLQGAFF
NA | TRBV10-3 | CAISDYSTEAFF
NA | TRBV11-3 | CASSLGAVPTDTQYF
NA | TRBV20-1 | CSARGTLADTQYF
NA | TRBV12-3/TRBV12-4 | CASTRTRGATEAFF
TRBD2 | TRBV20-1 | CSARGLGFAYEQYF
NA | TRBV7-9 | CASSLGGTSYEQYF
TRBD1 | TRBV5-1 | CASSLDRGLTETQYF
NA | TRBV4-1 | CASSQDGRNEQFF
TRBD2 | TRBV7-2 | CASSVGGLGALSGVTDTQYF
NA | TRBV5-1 | CASSLDGARDQPQHF
NA | TRBV27 | CASSFGSRTEAFF
TRBD2 | TRBV20-1 | CSARDNRLAGGRETQYF
TRBD2 | TRBV7-2 | CASSLSSGGTDTQYF
NA | TRBV20-1 | CSARGTEPWPGDGYTF
TRBD1 | TRBV3-1 | CASSQSVGGRNQPQHF
TRBD1 | TRBV20-1 | CSANDRGSGNTIYF
NA | TRBV18 | CASSPVGVQGPNSPLHF
TRBD1 | TRBV6-5 | CASSYAQGAGANVLTF
NA | TRBV12-3/TRBV12-4 | CASSPISGANVLTF
NA | TRBV5-1 | CASSLAGETGYTF
TRBD2 | TRBV3-1 | CASSLAGYYNEQFF
NA | TRBV27 | CASSRYTGELFF
NA | TRBV11-2 | CASSLDGPPAEEQYF
NA | TRBV5-1 | CASSLPGPRASTEAFF
NA | TRBV20-1 | CSARTGGVTEAFF
NA | TRBV5-5 | CASSPGPVQVRNQPQHF
NA | TRBV20-1 | CSAPGGELAKNIQYF
NA | TRBV20-1 | CSASITGEAFF
NA | TRBV6-1 | CASRRSEGRYNEQFF